This TCR beta chain was found in a study of shared clonotypes between healthy human individuals. General study points: Owing to a small donor count, the genetic and exposure-history diversity represented was limited.

The CDR3 sequence is 16 residues long. Trimming removed 2 bases at V and 3 bases at J, with 13 bases between. Germline assignment: CDR1 MNHEY and CDR2 SVGAGI. Deep-level running was used for the assay. Every subset had its genomic DNA shared out evenly among several immunoSEQ plates. Authors' analysis steps: Because ImmunoSEQ provided only junction sequences with no quality scores, the filtering differed. Data came from immunoSEQ multiplex PCR; TCRdb stores just in-frame clones and leaves some out. V and J calls and clone size are as listed in that table; D and trimming were resolved from the DNA. The sample lists 1.4 million or so clones; approximately 98.5% were seen once. A remark on this clone: Its cognate antigen is unknown.

The receptor was isolated from a man between 25 and 39 years old in good health. The V gene is TRBV6-5, the J gene TRBJ2-2, with D possibly matching TRBD1 (5 bases). Material for sequencing was naive CD4+ T cells sorted from blood. Subset noted: CD45RA+ positively selected. The CDR3 nucleotides are TGTGCCAGCAGTTACGGCCAGGGTTCTTACACCGGGGAGCTGTTTTTT. It encodes CASSYGQGSYTGELFF.